The rows below give T cell receptor beta chains drawn from one sample of a study of CD8 T cells in ankylosing spondylitis. One entry per CDR3 protein results from TCRdb running MiXCR on the 5' RACE reads. The sample includes some 240,000 distinct CDR3 sequences, 18% of them seen just once. The material sequenced was blood, either unsorted or a sorted T cell fraction (not recorded which). Source of these receptors: a male donor with ankylosing spondylitis or in good health (not recorded which). Both conserved end residues are part of each CDR3. Fields, in order: clone size, V gene, D gene, J gene, CDR3 protein, CDR3 DNA. The D gene is left open where the match is weak. Size tells how often a clone was seen (once, few, many) or the class of an expanded clone, and some rows leave it out.

>.|TRBV20-1|TRBD2|TRBJ2-7
CSAREGTSVAYEQYF
TGCAGTGCTAGAGAAGGTACTAGCGTTGCCTACGAGCAGTACTTC
>.|TRBV3-1|.|TRBJ2-1
CASSQEEGTALYEQFF
TGTGCCAGCAGCCAAGAAGAAGGAACAGCCCTCTATGAGCAGTTCTTC
>.|TRBV29-1|TRBD2|TRBJ2-7
CSVEGLAHSYEQYF
TGCAGCGTTGAAGGACTAGCGCACTCCTACGAGCAGTACTTC
>.|TRBV25-1|.|TRBJ1-6
CASSEYRSPLHF
TGTGCCAGCAGTGAATATCGCTCACCCCTCCACTTT
>many|TRBV12-3/TRBV12-4|.|TRBJ1-2
CASRDGEYGYTF
TGTGCCAGCAGGGACGGCGAGTATGGCTACACCTTC
>.|TRBV28|.|TRBJ2-5
CASSLSPLHLEKGLQQTQYF
TGTGCCAGCAGTTTATCCCCCCTTCACCTAGAAAAGGGCCTCCAGCAGACCCAGTACTTC
>few|TRBV29-1|.|TRBJ2-7
CSVETDSPYEQYF
TGCAGCGTTGAAACGGACAGCCCCTACGAGCAGTACTTC
>.|TRBV28|TRBD2|TRBJ2-7
CASGLVRSYEQYF
TGTGCCAGTGGACTAGTGAGGTCCTACGAGCAGTACTTC
>many|TRBV12-3/TRBV12-4|.|TRBJ1-2
CASSLGAANYGYTF
TGTGCCAGCAGTTTAGGCGCGGCTAACTATGGCTACACCTTC
>once|TRBV20-1|TRBD2|TRBJ2-2
CSARGGLDGSGELFF
TGCAGTGCTAGAGGTGGACTAGATGGGAGTGGGGAGCTGTTTTTT
>many|TRBV5-6|.|TRBJ1-6
CASSAGNNSPLHF
TGTGCCAGCAGCGCCGGGAATAATTCACCCCTCCACTTT
>.|TRBV12-3/TRBV12-4|.|TRBJ2-1
CASSAPNNEQFF
TGTGCCAGCAGCGCTCCGAACAATGAGCAGTTCTTC
>many|TRBV21-1|.|TRBJ1-2
CAGPSAHHGYTF
TGTGCCGGACCCTCAGCGCACCATGGCTACACCTTC
>few|TRBV20-1|.|TRBJ1-5
CSASSWGEGSNQPQHF
TGCAGTGCTAGTTCCTGGGGGGAGGGAAGCAATCAGCCCCAGCATTTT
>.|TRBV7-9|.|TRBJ2-5
CASSLVLQETQYF
TGTGCCAGCAGCTTAGTTCTCCAAGAGACCCAGTACTTC
>.|TRBV7-9|.|TRBJ2-7
CASSTEAVMRVDEQYF
TGTGCCAGCAGCACAGAGGCGGTGATGAGGGTCGACGAGCAGTACTTC
>few|TRBV30|.|TRBJ2-4
CAWSVRYEENIQYF
TGTGCCTGGAGTGTCAGGTATGAGGAAAACATTCAGTACTTC
>.|TRBV20-1|TRBD1|TRBJ1-1
CSATKLPGQLMNTEAFF
TGCAGTGCTACCAAACTGCCGGGACAGCTTATGAACACTGAAGCTTTCTTT
>once|TRBV29-1|TRBD1|TRBJ2-3
CNVQHQDRVADTQYF
TGCAACGTCCAACACCAGGACAGGGTTGCAGATACGCAGTATTTT
>once|TRBV6-2/TRBV6-3|.|TRBJ2-3
CASSLLPGSTDTQYF
TGTGCCAGCAGTCTCCTTCCCGGTAGCACAGATACGCAGTATTTT
>few|TRBV4-1|TRBD1|TRBJ2-7
CASSQETGNYYEQYF
TGCGCCAGCAGCCAAGAGACAGGGAATTACTACGAGCAGTACTTC
>.|TRBV5-6|.|TRBJ1-5
CASSLAGDHQPQHF
TGTGCCAGCAGCTTGGCCGGGGACCATCAGCCCCAGCATTTT
>.|TRBV2|.|TRBJ2-1
CASSEGGLTTDEQFF
TGTGCCAGCAGTGAAGGTGGACTAACCACCGATGAGCAGTTCTTC
>few|TRBV5-1|.|TRBJ2-6
CASSVQSGANVLTF
TGCGCCAGCAGCGTGCAATCTGGGGCCAACGTCCTGACTTTC
>.|TRBV6-1|TRBD1|TRBJ1-5
CASRKTGDLAWPQHF
TGTGCCAGCAGGAAAACAGGGGACCTAGCATGGCCCCAGCATTTT
>once|TRBV30|TRBD2|TRBJ2-1
CAWIGTSVTYNEQFF
TGTGCCTGGATTGGGACTAGCGTCACTTACAATGAGCAGTTCTTC
>.|TRBV29-1|.|TRBJ1-1
CSVPSGNTEAFF
TGCAGCGTTCCGTCGGGGAACACTGAAGCTTTCTTT
>many|TRBV20-1|.|TRBJ1-3
CSARDGVGNTIYF
TGCAGTGCTAGAGATGGGGTTGGAAACACCATATATTTT
>.|TRBV20-1|.|TRBJ2-7
CSARDFYGTYEQYF
TGCAGTGCTAGAGATTTCTACGGGACCTACGAGCAGTACTTC
>few|TRBV27|TRBD1|TRBJ2-7
CASSPPGQYYEQYF
TGTGCCAGCAGTCCACCGGGACAGTACTACGAGCAGTACTTC
>few|TRBV7-8|.|TRBJ2-7
CASSWPPDEQYF
TGTGCCAGCAGCTGGCCGCCGGACGAGCAGTACTTC
>.|TRBV12-3/TRBV12-4|.|TRBJ2-4
CASTPSGLNIQYF
TGTGCCAGCACCCCAAGCGGCCTAAACATTCAGTACTTC
>many|TRBV5-1|TRBD1|TRBJ1-2
CASSFRDREYPYGYTF
TGCGCCAGCAGCTTCCGGGACAGGGAGTATCCCTATGGCTACACCTTC
>many|TRBV20-1|TRBD1|TRBJ2-7
CSAGTGSSYEQYF
TGCAGTGCCGGGACAGGGAGCTCCTACGAGCAGTACTTC
>few|TRBV7-3|.|TRBJ2-1
CASSLTERSSYNEQFF
TGTGCCAGCAGCTTAACGGAGCGGAGCTCCTACAATGAGCAGTTCTTC
>few|TRBV7-2|TRBD2|TRBJ2-1
CASSLAVLADYNEQFF
TGTGCCAGCAGCTTAGCGGTACTAGCGGATTACAATGAGCAGTTCTTC
>many|TRBV4-3|.|TRBJ2-5
CASSYRVGETQYF
TGCGCCAGCAGCTATAGGGTTGGAGAGACCCAGTACTTC
>few|TRBV29-1|.|TRBJ2-1
CSSTSEGNEQFF
TGCAGCTCGACCTCGGAGGGGAATGAGCAGTTCTTC
>.|TRBV12-3/TRBV12-4|TRBD1|TRBJ2-3
CASRGEGDSPYTDTQYF
TGTGCCAGCAGGGGGGAAGGGGACAGCCCTTATACAGATACGCAGTATTTT
>few|TRBV7-6|.|TRBJ2-1
CASSFGGSSSYNEQFF
TGTGCCAGCAGCTTTGGAGGGTCCAGCTCCTACAATGAGCAGTTCTTC
>few|TRBV27|.|TRBJ2-7
CASSSFNDRYEQYF
TGTGCCAGCAGCTCTTTTAACGACCGATACGAGCAGTACTTC
>few|TRBV29-1|.|TRBJ2-5
CSVLVGLETQYF
TGCAGCGTTTTAGTGGGTCTAGAGACCCAGTACTTC